This TCR beta chain is drawn from a study of metastatic and nonmetastatic thyroid tumors. Study overall: Patients with malignant and benign thyroid disease provided blood and tumor or nodule tissue, whose repertoires were compared. Study-wide results and limits: According to reports, the diversity of TCR beta was significantly higher in malignant thyroid tumors than in benign nodules, and this held in both blood and tumor samples.

Nobody among the patients had been given any treatment before thyroid surgery. Trimming pared 2 bases from V and 7 bases from J, leaving 9 bases between. The germline V gene has CDR1 SNHLY and CDR2 FYNNEI. CDR3 length: 12 residues. Worth noting for this clone: Its target is unknown.

Original processing notes: A classifier of distant metastasis in papillary thyroid cancer was built from CDR3 differences (across clinicopathological groups). TCRdb re-called clones from the PCR reads using MiXCR. The V and J calls and clone size come from TCRdb's table, not from the authors' own analysis. The table records some 69,000 clones, more than 13% of them present only once. The genes are TRBV2 and TRBJ2-7; no clear D gene. The sequenced sample was blood. This TCR derives from a male donor with papillary thyroid cancer or a benign thyroid nodule (not recorded which). Some clones in this sample may be carry-over from other donors' samples. The chain's CDR3 is CASSERVTEQYF. CDR3 nucleotides: TGTGCCAGCAGTGAAAGGGTGACAGAGCAGTACTTC.